What follows is one T cell receptor beta chain and its context. These data originate in a study of Ad26.COV2.S vaccination and SARS-CoV-2 variants. Some clones are missing from TCRdb's copy, which holds only in-frame ones; the method was immunoSEQ multiplex PCR. The sample holds a few hundred thousand clones, roughly 91% seen once. This CDR3 comprises 15 residues. Germline V gene sequence: CDR1 SGHKS, CDR2 YYEKEE (reference sequence). The germline V and J ends were trimmed by 3 bases and 5 bases, with 15 bases remaining between them. Treatment noted: 15 to 20 received Ad26.COV2.S at low or high dose, single or two shots; about 5 received placebo; per-sample allocation not given. All samples were drawn on day 63, counting from the first vaccine or placebo injection.

The TCR was taken from a person between 18 and 65 years old who received the Ad26.COV2.S COVID-19 vaccine or a placebo. The rearrangement links TRBV5-5 to TRBJ1-5; a weak D match, TRBD1 (5 bases). Sample: peripheral blood, taken in a trial of Ad26.COV2.S vaccine versus placebo. The CDR3 coding sequence is TGTGCCAGCAGCTCCCGGGAGGGGCGCTATCAGCCCCAGCATTTT. Translating gives CASSSREGRYQPQHF.